One and the same sample provided the 22 T cell receptor beta chains below, sequenced in a study of technical replicates of blood from several donors. Generated by immunoSEQ multiplex PCR, the TCRdb table keeps only in-frame clones and is missing some. In the table there are tens of thousands of clones, roughly 94% of which are singletons. Sequenced input: T cells isolated from PBMCs. Receptor source: a human donor in good health.

V usage is TRBV7-9 and J usage is TRBJ1-5; possible D gene TRBD1, 6 bases. Germline V gene data show CDR1 as SEHNR and CDR2 as FQNEAQ (reference sequence). The V and J ends lost 7 bases and 4 bases respectively, with 20 bases between them. The CDR3 contains 16 residues. CDR3 nucleotides: TGTGCCAGCAAGGAAGGCCCGGGACACTTTAATCAGCCCCAGCATTTT. It codes for CASKEGPGHFNQPQHF.

V and J are TRBV7-9 and TRBJ2-7; D perhaps matches TRBD1 (5 bases). Looked up from germline, CDR1 is SEHNR and CDR2 is FQNEAQ (reference sequence). V was shortened by 6 bases and J by 3 bases, with 15 bases between the two germline ends. The CDR3 totals 14 residues. As DNA, the CDR3 is TGTGCCAGCAGTGGGGCCCCGGCTAGCTACGAGCAGTACTTC. As protein: CASSGAPASYEQYF.

The V and J genes are TRBV19 and TRBJ2-3; D is unclear. The CDR3 totals 14 residues. CDR1 and CDR2 from the germline V gene are LNHDA and SQIVND (reference sequence). V was trimmed by 1 base and J by 6 bases, leaving 11 bases between them. The CDR3 nucleotides read TGTGCCAGTAGTATAGTGAACTCTAGGGATACGCAGTATTTT. Its translation: CASSIVNSRDTQYF.

The chain recombines TRBV11-2 with TRBJ1-2; the D gene is possibly TRBD1 (5 bases). Looked up from germline, CDR1 is SGHAT and CDR2 is FQNNGV. The V gene lost 4 bases and the J gene lost 2 bases, with 17 bases spanning the gap. This CDR3 is 16 amino acids long. CDR3 bases: TGTGCCAGCAGCTCAAACGCGGGACCAACAAACTATGGCTACACCTTC. It encodes CASSSNAGPTNYGYTF. Full variable domain (remainder filled in from reference TRBV11-2 and TRBJ1-2): EAGVAQSPRYKIIEKRQSVAFWCNPISGHATLYWYQQILGQGPKLLIQFQNNGVVDDSQLPKDRFSAERLKGVDSTLKIQPAKLEDSAVYLCASSSNAGPTNYGYTFGSGTRLTVV.

The chain has TRBV7-3 and TRBJ1-6, with D perhaps matching TRBD1 (6 bases). CDR3 size: 15 residues. Between the trimmed V and J ends, which lost 5 bases and 10 bases, there was a span of 18 bases. Per germline, CDR1 SGHTA and CDR2 FQGTGA. In nucleotides, the CDR3 is TGTGCCAGCAGCCATAGTCGGGACAAGGGATCACCCCTCCACTTT. Translated, it gives CASSHSRDKGSPLHF.

V usage is TRBV2 and J usage is TRBJ2-3; TRBD2 is a possible D gene (7 bases). CDR3 length: 16 residues. Between the trimmed V and J ends, which lost 7 bases and 5 bases, there was a span of 22 bases. Germline V gene lookup returns CDR1 SNHLY and CDR2 FYNNEI. CDR3 coding DNA: TGTGCCAGCATCTCCGGGGGGCGGGGGAGAGGAGATACGCAGTATTTT. The encoded protein is CASISGGRGRGDTQYF. The complete variable domain, with remaining parts taken from reference TRBV2 and TRBJ2-3, reads EPEVTQTPSHQVTQMGQEVILRCVPISNHLYFYWYRQILGQKVEFLVSFYNNEISEKSEIFDDQFSVERPDGSNFTLKIRSTKLEDSAMYFCASISGGRGRGDTQYFGPGTRLTVL.

The chain recombines TRBV29-1 with TRBJ2-3, with TRBD2 identical over 8 bases. From germline, CDR1 is SQVTM and CDR2 ANQGSEA. The CDR3 length is 14 residues. The ends lost 8 bases at V and 2 bases at J; junction bases unmatched: 9. This CDR3 is CSHVGGGFTDTQYF. The CDR3 DNA reads TGCAGCCACGTGGGCGGGGGGTTCACAGATACGCAGTATTTT.

Written as DNA, the CDR3 is TGTGCCAGCAGTATCGAAGGGTCTAGCGGCTACACAGATACGCAGTATTTT. Translated, it gives CASSIEGSSGYTDTQYF. V and J are TRBV2 and TRBJ2-3; 7 bases are shared with TRBD2. This CDR3 region has 17 residues. Germline V CDR1 and CDR2: SNHLY, FYNNEI. The V segment lost 5 bases and the J segment 2 bases; nucleotides outside the gene matches: 13.

The rearrangement uses TRBV7-9 and TRBJ2-7, with TRBD2 identical over 11 bases. CDR1 SEHNR and CDR2 FQNEAQ come from the germline V gene (reference sequence). The trim removed 4 bases at V and 1 base at J, leaving 12 bases unmatched. This CDR3 region has 18 residues. The CDR3 loop reads CASSSRGIAGGGSYEQYF. The CDR3 DNA reads as TGTGCCAGCAGCTCGAGGGGAATAGCGGGAGGGGGATCCTACGAGCAGTACTTC.

V usage is TRBV21-1 and J usage is TRBJ2-3; the DNA was not compared with TRBD2, the D call given in the table. TRBV21-1 is given as a pseudogene. CDR3 length: 20 residues. The CDR3 region is CASSTRNSGRAKTSTDTQYF. As DNA, the CDR3 is TGTGCCAGCAGCACCCGAAATAGCGGGAGGGCCAAGACAAGCACAGATACGCAGTATTTT.

The chain couples TRBV5-5 to TRBJ2-7; 9 bases line up with TRBD1. This CDR3 contains 14 residues. V lost 3 bases to trimming and J lost 3 bases; unmatched junction nucleotides: 4. Germline V gene sequence: CDR1 SGHKS, CDR2 YYEKEE (reference sequence). The CDR3 DNA sequence: TGTGCCAGCAGCTCACAGGGGGCCGGCTACGAGCAGTACTTC. It yields the protein CASSSQGAGYEQYF. The whole variable domain, filled in from reference TRBV5-5 and TRBJ2-7, reads DAGVTQSPTHLIKTRGQQVTLRCSPISGHKSVSWYQQVLGQGPQFIFQYYEKEERGRGNFPDRFSARQFPNYSSELNVNALLLGDSALYLCASSSQGAGYEQYFGPGTRLTVT.

The V call is TRBV2, the J call TRBJ1-5, with D hard to call. The germline V gene has CDR1 SNHLY and CDR2 FYNNEI. With 3 bases removed from V and 3 bases from J, the gap between germline ends came to 6 bases. The length of the CDR3 is 13 residues. This chain's CDR3 is CASSDPLNQPQHF. The CDR3 DNA reads TGTGCCAGCAGTGACCCTCTCAATCAGCCCCAGCATTTT.

The gene calls are TRBV7-2 and TRBJ1-1; D gene unclear. CDR1 SGHTA and CDR2 FQGNSA come from the germline V gene. The germline V and J ends were trimmed by 5 bases and 5 bases, with 9 bases remaining between them. The CDR3 is made up of 12 amino acids. Here the CDR3 DNA reads TGTGCCAGCAGCCGCTATCGGACTGAAGCTTTCTTT. Its protein product is CASSRYRTEAFF.

This clone was seen a single time. This chain connects TRBV5-1 to TRBJ1-4; 7 positions agree with TRBD1. CDR3 length equals 17 residues. The germline CDR1 and CDR2 sequences are SGHRS and YFSETQ. J gave up 8 bases and V 2 bases, and 15 bases lay outside the gene matches. Here the CDR3 DNA reads TGCGCCAGCAGCTTTGGACAGGTGGGGGTTATGGGGGAAAAACTGTTTTTT. Protein: CASSFGQVGVMGEKLFF.

The chain has TRBV27 and TRBJ1-1, with 7 bases identical to TRBD1. The CDR3 length is 15 residues. J was trimmed by 1 base and V by 6 bases; bases with no gene match: 8. Germline CDR1 reads MNHEY; CDR2 reads SMNVEV (reference sequence). In nucleotides, the CDR3 is TGTGCCAGCAGACAAAATTCAGGGGGGAACACTGAAGCTTTCTTT. It encodes CASRQNSGGNTEAFF.

The rearrangement uses TRBV9 and TRBJ2-2; tentatively, D is TRBD2 (7 bases). Trimming cost V 1 base and J 6 bases, with 19 bases left between them. In germline, CDR1 is SGDLS, CDR2 YYNGEE. The CDR3 runs 17 residues. The CDR3 loop is CASSVRIEGGIPGELFF. The CDR3 DNA sequence: TGTGCCAGCAGCGTAAGGATCGAGGGGGGGATCCCCGGGGAGCTGTTTTTT.

This rearrangement joins TRBV2 to TRBJ2-7; 8 bases align to TRBD1. The CDR3 covers 13 residues. Trimming removed 4 bases from V and 6 bases from J; junction bases left unmatched: 5. Germline V lookup: CDR1 SNHLY, CDR2 FYNNEI. CDR3 coding DNA: TGTGCCAGCAGTGTACGGACAGGGTCCGAGCAGTACTTC. This codes for CASSVRTGSEQYF. The full variable domain, with the rest looked up from reference TRBV2 and TRBJ2-7, is EPEVTQTPSHQVTQMGQEVILRCVPISNHLYFYWYRQILGQKVEFLVSFYNNEISEKSEIFDDQFSVERPDGSNFTLKIRSTKLEDSAMYFCASSVRTGSEQYFGPGTRLTVT.

The chain recombines TRBV27 with TRBJ1-1; D is undetermined. Germline V gene data show CDR1 as MNHEY and CDR2 as SMNVEV (reference sequence). V gave up 5 bases and J gave up 7 bases, with 11 bases separating them. The CDR3 has 12 residues. The CDR3 DNA reads as TGTGCCAGCAGTGCATCGCGAGGTGAAGCTTTCTTT. Translating gives CASSASRGEAFF.

V usage is TRBV5-1 and J usage is TRBJ1-5, with TRBD1 as a possible D gene (6 bases). Deletions cut 4 bases from V and 3 bases from J, with 11 bases between. CDR1 and CDR2 (germline): SGHRS, YFSETQ. The length of the CDR3 is 14 residues. The CDR3 reads CASSDGQYNQPQHF. The CDR3 coding sequence is TGCGCCAGCAGCGACGGACAGTACAATCAGCCCCAGCATTTT.

The V gene is TRBV6-6, the J gene TRBJ1-2; D might be TRBD1 (6 bases). CDR1 and CDR2 from the germline V gene are MNHNY and SVGAGI (reference sequence). The CDR3 totals 14 residues. Between the trimmed V and J ends, which lost 6 bases and 8 bases, there was a span of 19 bases. This CDR3 reads CASSPHQQGYGYTF. CDR3 nucleotide sequence: TGTGCCAGCAGCCCTCACCAACAGGGCTACGGCTACACCTTC.

This clone was recorded only once. The chain links TRBV2 to TRBJ2-5, with a weak D call TRBD2 (5 bases). V lost 4 bases and J lost 4, with 10 bases in between. Germline V gene lookup returns CDR1 SNHLY and CDR2 FYNNEI. The CDR3 covers 13 residues. CDR3 coding DNA: TGTGCCAGCAGTGCTGGAGGAAGAGAGACCCAGTACTTC. Translated, it gives CASSAGGRETQYF.

The chain employs TRBV4-1 and TRBJ2-3; 9 positions match TRBD2. CDR1 MGHRA and CDR2 YSYEKL come from the germline V gene. The CDR3 length is 17 residues. The V segment lost 1 base and the J segment 3 bases; nucleotides outside the gene matches: 8. The CDR3 loop is CASSQGLAGWGTDTQYF. CDR3 in DNA: TGCGCCAGCAGCCAAGGGCTAGCGGGATGGGGTACAGATACGCAGTATTTT.